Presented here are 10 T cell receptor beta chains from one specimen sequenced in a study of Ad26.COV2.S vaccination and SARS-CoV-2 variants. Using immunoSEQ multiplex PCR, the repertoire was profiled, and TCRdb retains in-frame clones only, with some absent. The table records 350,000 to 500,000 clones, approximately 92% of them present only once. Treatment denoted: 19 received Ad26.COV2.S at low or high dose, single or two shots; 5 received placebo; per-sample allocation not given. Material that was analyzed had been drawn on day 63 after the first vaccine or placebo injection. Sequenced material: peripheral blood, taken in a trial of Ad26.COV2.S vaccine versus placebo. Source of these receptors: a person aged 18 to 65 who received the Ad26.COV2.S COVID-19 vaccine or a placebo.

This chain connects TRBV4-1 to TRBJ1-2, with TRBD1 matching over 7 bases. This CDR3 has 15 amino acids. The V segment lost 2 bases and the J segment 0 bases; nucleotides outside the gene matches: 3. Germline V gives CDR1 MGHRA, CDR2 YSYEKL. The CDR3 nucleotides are TGCGCCAGCAGCCAAACGACAGGGACTAACTATGGCTACACCTTC. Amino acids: CASSQTTGTNYGYTF.

In DNA form, the CDR3 reads TGTGCCTGGAGCCAGGGGGGCAATGAGCAGTTCTTC. It specifies CAWSQGGNEQFF. The V call is TRBV30, the J call TRBJ2-1, with D maybe TRBD1 (7 bases). This CDR3 has 12 residues. Trimming cost V 3 bases and J 6 bases, with 9 bases left between them. CDR1 and CDR2 (germline): GTSNPN, SVGIG (reference sequence).

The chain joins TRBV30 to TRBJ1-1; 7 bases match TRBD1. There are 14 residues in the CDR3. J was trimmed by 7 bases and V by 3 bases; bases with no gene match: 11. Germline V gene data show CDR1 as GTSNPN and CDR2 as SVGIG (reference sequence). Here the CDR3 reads CAWSRGWRAGEAFF. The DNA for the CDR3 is TGTGCCTGGAGCAGGGGGTGGAGGGCCGGTGAAGCTTTCTTT.

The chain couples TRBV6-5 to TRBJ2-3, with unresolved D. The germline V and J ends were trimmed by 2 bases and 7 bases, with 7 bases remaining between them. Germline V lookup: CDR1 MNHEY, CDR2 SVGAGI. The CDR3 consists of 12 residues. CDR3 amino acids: CASSYGGNTQYF. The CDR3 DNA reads TGTGCCAGCAGTTACGGTGGGAATACGCAGTATTTT.

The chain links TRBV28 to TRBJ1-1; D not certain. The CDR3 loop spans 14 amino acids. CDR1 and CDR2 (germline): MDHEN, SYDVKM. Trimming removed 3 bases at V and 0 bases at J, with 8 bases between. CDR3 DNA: TGTGCCAGCAGTTTGGCGCAGATGAACACTGAAGCTTTCTTT. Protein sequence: CASSLAQMNTEAFF. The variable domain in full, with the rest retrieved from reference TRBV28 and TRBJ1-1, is DVKVTQSSRYLVKRTGEKVFLECVQDMDHENMFWYRQDPGLGLRLIYFSYDVKMKEKGDIPEGYSVSREKKERFSLILESASTNQTSMYLCASSLAQMNTEAFFGQGTRLTVV.

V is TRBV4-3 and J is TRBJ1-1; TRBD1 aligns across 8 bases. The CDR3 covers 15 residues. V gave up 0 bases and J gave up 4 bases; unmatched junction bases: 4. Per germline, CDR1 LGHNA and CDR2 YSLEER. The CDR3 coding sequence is TGCGCCAGCAGCCAAGACAGGGGGCAGGGCACTGAAGCTTTCTTT. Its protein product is CASSQDRGQGTEAFF.

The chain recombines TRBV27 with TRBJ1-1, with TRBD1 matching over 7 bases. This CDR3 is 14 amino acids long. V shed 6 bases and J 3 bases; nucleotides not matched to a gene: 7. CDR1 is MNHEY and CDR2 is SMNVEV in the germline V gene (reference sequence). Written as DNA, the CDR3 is TGTGCCAGCAGAGTACAGGGGTTGGACACTGAAGCTTTCTTT. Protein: CASRVQGLDTEAFF.

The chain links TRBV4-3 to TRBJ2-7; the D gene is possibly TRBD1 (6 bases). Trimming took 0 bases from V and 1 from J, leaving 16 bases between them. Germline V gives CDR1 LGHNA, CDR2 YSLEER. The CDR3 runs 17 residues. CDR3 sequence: CASSQDHGTSESYEQYF. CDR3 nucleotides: TGCGCCAGCAGCCAAGACCATGGGACATCCGAATCCTACGAGCAGTACTTC.

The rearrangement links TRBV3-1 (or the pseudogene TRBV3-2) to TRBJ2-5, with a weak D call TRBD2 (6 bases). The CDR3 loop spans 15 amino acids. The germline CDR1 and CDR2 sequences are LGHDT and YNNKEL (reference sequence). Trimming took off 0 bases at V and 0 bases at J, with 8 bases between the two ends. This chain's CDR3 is CASSQDGGNQETQYF. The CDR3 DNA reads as TGTGCCAGCAGCCAAGATGGAGGGAACCAAGAGACCCAGTACTTC.

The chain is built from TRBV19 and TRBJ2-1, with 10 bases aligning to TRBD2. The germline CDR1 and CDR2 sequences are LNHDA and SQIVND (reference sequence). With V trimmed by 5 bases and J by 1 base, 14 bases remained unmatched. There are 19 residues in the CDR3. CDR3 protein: CASSPTGLALVLSYNEQFF. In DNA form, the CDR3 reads TGTGCCAGTAGTCCGACGGGACTAGCGCTTGTTCTTTCCTACAATGAGCAGTTCTTC.